The 2 T cell receptor beta chains presented below share a single source sample, sequenced in a study of neurological immune-mediated disorders. TCRdb independently ran MiXCR on the 5' RACE reads; one entry per CDR3 protein. Here the sample spans tens of thousands of distinct CDR3 sequences, about 15% being singletons. The sample was PBMCs. Receptor source: a female donor with HTLV-1-associated myelopathy (HAM/TSP).

The chain combines TRBV7-2 with TRBJ2-7; possible D gene TRBD1, 6 bases. Germline V gene lookup returns CDR1 SGHTA and CDR2 FQGNSA. Trimming took off 1 base at V and 3 bases at J, with 13 bases between the two ends. The CDR3 contains 15 residues. This chain's CDR3 is CASSLVGGLVYEQYF. The CDR3 nucleotides read TGTGCCAGCAGCTTAGTAGGGGGATTGGTCTACGAGCAGTACTTC. The full variable domain, its missing parts supplied by reference TRBV7-2 and TRBJ2-7, is GAGVSQSPSNKVTEKGKDVELRCDPISGHTALYWYRQSLGQGLEFLIYFQGNSAPDKSGLPSDRFSAERTGGSVSTLTIQRTQQEDSAVYLCASSLVGGLVYEQYFGPGTRLTVT.

The sample holds many counts of this clonotype. As DNA, the CDR3 is TGCGCCAGCAGCCAAGAGTCCCTAGCCCTCACACGTGAGCAGTTCTTC. It is translated as CASSQESLALTREQFF. The gene calls are TRBV4-1 and TRBJ2-1; maybe TRBD2 (5 bases). This CDR3 is 16 amino acids long. Germline loops: CDR1 MGHRA, CDR2 YSYEKL. V lost 0 bases and J lost 9, with 18 bases in between.